Given below is one T cell receptor beta chain in context. TCRdb redid the calling of the 5' RACE reads with MiXCR, one entry per CDR3 protein. The table records nearly 95,000 distinct CDR3 sequences, roughly a fifth of them present only once. Regarding time point: blood at routine non-recurrence follow-up after resection. These data belong to a study of spatial heterogeneity in lung cancer. Study details: Samples came from some 71 TRACERx patients with untreated early-stage lung cancer. Beta-chain sequences consistently outnumbered alpha-chain sequences in detection. As counted in raw reads, each unique TCR and UMI combination appeared more than ten times on average.

Trimming took 5 bases from V and 7 from J; bases not matched to a gene: 13. There are 17 residues in the CDR3. The germline CDR1 and CDR2 sequences are SGHAT and FQNNGV. The material was PBMCs, obtained at follow-up. The receptor was derived from a male donor with early-stage non-small cell lung cancer. This chain links TRBV11-2 with TRBJ2-1, with TRBD2 matching 11 bases. As DNA, the CDR3 is TGTGCCAGCAGCCTCCGCCGACTAGCGGGACGGGGGAATGAGCAGTTCTTC. This translates into CASSLRRLAGRGNEQFF. Combining the CDR3 with reference TRBV11-2 and TRBJ2-1 gives the whole variable domain EAGVAQSPRYKIIEKRQSVAFWCNPISGHATLYWYQQILGQGPKLLIQFQNNGVVDDSQLPKDRFSAERLKGVDSTLKIQPAKLEDSAVYLCASSLRRLAGRGNEQFFGPGTRLTVL.